This T cell receptor beta chain was sequenced for a study of T-cell reconstitution after alpha-beta-depleted transplantation in children. Study results and limitations: Recipient T cells and thymic progenitors that survived gave rise to the high TCRbeta diversity observed at day 60 in some patients. The study reportedly traced alpha-beta T cells about two months after transplant to several hundred expanded graft clones. The authors attributed T-cell counts and diversity one year after transplant mostly to newly produced T cells.

The CDR3 length is 14 residues. Germline V CDR1 and CDR2: SGDLS, YYNGEE. With 6 bases clipped from V and 9 bases from J, the junction kept 7 bases outside the gene matches. Unique molecular identifiers were incorporated into the prepared TCRbeta library. In TCRdb, the PCR reads were re-called with MiXCR into one record per CDR3 protein. This table holds roughly 300,000 distinct CDR3 sequences, around a tenth found once. As to this clonotype: Its matching antigen is unknown. A much larger clone differs from this one at a single base, so this may be a read error.

This sample comprised peripheral blood, obtained 180 days after TCRalphabeta/CD19-depleted stem cell transplant. The chain links TRBV9 to TRBJ2-2, with TRBD2 matching over 11 bases. The receptor was isolated from a male patient under 10 years old who had a stem cell transplant for chronic granulomatous disease, so the T cells may come from the graft donor. The CDR3 nucleotides read TGTGCCAGCAACCTAGCGGGAGGAACCAGGGAGCTGTTTTTT. It yields the protein CASNLAGGTRELFF.